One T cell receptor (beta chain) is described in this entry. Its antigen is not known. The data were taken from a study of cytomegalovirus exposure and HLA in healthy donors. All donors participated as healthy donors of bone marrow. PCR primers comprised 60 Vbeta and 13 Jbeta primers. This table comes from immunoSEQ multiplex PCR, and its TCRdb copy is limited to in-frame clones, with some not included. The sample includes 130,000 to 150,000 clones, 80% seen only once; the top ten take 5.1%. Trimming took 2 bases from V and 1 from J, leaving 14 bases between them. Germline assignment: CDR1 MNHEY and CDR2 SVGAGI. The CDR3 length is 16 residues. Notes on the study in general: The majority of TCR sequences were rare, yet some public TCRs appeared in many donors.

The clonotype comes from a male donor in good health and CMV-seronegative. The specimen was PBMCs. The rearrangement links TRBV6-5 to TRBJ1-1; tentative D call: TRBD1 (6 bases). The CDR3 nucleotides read TGTGCCAGCAGTTACAGAAAGGACAGCCAGAACACTGAAGCTTTCTTT. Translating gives CASSYRKDSQNTEAFF.